Following are 3 T cell receptor beta chains from one sample sequenced in a study of OX40 agonist ivuxolimab in advanced cancers. The data were produced by immunoSEQ multiplex PCR, yet TCRdb's version contains in-frame clones alone and is incomplete. The sample comprises about 26,000 clones, 85% of which are singletons, and around a quarter rests with the top ten. Sequencing was performed on CD4+ or CD8+ T cells sorted from blood, taken in a trial of the OX40 agonist ivuxolimab. The source of these receptors is an adult with an advanced solid tumor such as melanoma, head and neck, liver or kidney cancer.

The chain is built from TRBV27 and TRBJ2-7, with TRBD2 matching over 9 bases. Trimming cost V 6 bases and J 6 bases; bases outside gene matches: 6. Germline CDR1 MNHEY, CDR2 SMNVEV (reference sequence). The CDR3 is made up of 13 amino acids. The DNA of the CDR3 is TGTGCCAGCAGAACGGGACTAGCCTCCGAGCAGTACTTC. The encoded protein is CASRTGLASEQYF.

V and J are TRBV28 and TRBJ1-2; D ambiguous. Germline V lookup: CDR1 MDHEN, CDR2 SYDVKM. The CDR3 spans 11 residues. V was clipped by 6 bases and J by 6 bases, with 8 bases between them. CDR3 protein: CASSPRNGYTF. The CDR3 DNA follows: TGTGCCAGCAGCCCCAGGAATGGCTACACCTTC.

The chain joins TRBV7-6 to TRBJ1-5, with no clear D. The CDR3 contains 16 residues. The V and J ends lost 1 base and 0 bases respectively, with 10 bases between them. Looked up from germline, CDR1 is SGHVS and CDR2 is FNYEAQ. This CDR3 is CASSLGPGSSNQPQHF. The DNA of the CDR3 is TGTGCCAGCAGCTTAGGCCCGGGGTCTAGCAATCAGCCCCAGCATTTT.